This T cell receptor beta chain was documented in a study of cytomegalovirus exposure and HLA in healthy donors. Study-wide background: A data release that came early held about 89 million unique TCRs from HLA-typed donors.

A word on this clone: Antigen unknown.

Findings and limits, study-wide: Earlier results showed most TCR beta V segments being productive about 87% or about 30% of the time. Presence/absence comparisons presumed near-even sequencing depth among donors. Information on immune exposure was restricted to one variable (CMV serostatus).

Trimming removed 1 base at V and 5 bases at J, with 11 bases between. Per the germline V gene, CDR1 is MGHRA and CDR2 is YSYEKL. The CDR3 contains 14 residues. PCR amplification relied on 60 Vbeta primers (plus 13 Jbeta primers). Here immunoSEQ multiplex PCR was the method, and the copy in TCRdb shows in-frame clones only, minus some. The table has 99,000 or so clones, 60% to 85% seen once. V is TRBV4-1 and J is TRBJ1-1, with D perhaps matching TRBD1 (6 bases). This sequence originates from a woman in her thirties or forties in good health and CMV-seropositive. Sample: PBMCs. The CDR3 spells CASSQVGARTEAFF. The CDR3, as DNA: TGCGCCAGCAGCCAAGTGGGGGCGAGGACTGAAGCTTTCTTT.